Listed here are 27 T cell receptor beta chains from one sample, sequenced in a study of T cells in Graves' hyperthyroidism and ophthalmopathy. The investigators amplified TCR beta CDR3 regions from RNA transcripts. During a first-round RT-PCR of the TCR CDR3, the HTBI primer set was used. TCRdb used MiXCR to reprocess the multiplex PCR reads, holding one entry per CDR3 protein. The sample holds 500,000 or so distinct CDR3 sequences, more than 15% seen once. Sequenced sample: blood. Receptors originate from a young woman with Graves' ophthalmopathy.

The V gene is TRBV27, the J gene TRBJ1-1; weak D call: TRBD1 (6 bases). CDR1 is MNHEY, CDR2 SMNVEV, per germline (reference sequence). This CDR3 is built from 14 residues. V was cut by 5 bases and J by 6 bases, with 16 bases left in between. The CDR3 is CASSMVQGIAEAFF. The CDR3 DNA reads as TGTGCCAGCAGTATGGTACAGGGCATAGCTGAAGCTTTCTTT.

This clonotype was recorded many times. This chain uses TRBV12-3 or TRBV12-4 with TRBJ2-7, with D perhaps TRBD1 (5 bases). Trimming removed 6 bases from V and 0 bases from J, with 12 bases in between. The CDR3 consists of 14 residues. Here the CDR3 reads CASRTDKSSYEQYF. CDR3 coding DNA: TGTGCCAGCAGGACGGACAAGAGCTCCTACGAGCAGTACTTC.

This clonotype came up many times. The chain's CDR3 is CASSPATGRKQETQYF. CDR3 nucleotides: TGTGCCAGCAGTCCCGCGACAGGGAGGAAGCAAGAGACCCAGTACTTC. The rearrangement links TRBV28 to TRBJ2-5; tentative D call: TRBD1 (7 bases). Trimming pared 5 bases from V and 2 bases from J, leaving 18 bases between. The CDR3 is made up of 16 amino acids. From germline, CDR1 is MDHEN and CDR2 SYDVKM.

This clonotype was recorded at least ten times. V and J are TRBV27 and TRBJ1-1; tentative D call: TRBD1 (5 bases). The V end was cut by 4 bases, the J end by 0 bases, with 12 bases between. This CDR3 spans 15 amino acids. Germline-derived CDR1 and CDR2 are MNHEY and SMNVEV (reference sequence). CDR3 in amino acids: CASSSWGLLNTEAFF. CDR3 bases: TGTGCCAGCAGTTCATGGGGACTCCTGAACACTGAAGCTTTCTTT.

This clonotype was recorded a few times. CDR3 residues: CASSPRGATNEKLFF. The CDR3 DNA sequence: TGTGCCAGCTCACCAAGGGGCGCAACTAATGAAAAACTGTTTTTT. V and J are TRBV18 and TRBJ1-4, with D tentatively TRBD1 (5 bases). The V and J ends lost 2 bases and 0 bases respectively, with 7 bases between them. Germline CDR1 and CDR2: KGHSH and LQKENI. The CDR3 spans 15 residues.

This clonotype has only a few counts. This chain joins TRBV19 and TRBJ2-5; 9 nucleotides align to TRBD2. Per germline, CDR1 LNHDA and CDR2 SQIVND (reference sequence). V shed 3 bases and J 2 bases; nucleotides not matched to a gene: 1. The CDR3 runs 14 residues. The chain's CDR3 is CASSISGRQETQYF. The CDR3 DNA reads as TGTGCCAGTAGTATTAGCGGGAGACAAGAGACCCAGTACTTC.

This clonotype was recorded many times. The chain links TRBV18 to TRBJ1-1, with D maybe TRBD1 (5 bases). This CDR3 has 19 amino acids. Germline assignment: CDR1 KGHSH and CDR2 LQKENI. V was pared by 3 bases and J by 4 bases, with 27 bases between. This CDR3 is CASSPRGALAQLGVTEAFF. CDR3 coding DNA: TGTGCCAGCTCACCCCGCGGGGCCCTTGCCCAACTCGGCGTCACTGAAGCTTTCTTT. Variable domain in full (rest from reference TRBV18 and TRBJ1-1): NAGVMQNPRHLVRRRGQEARLRCSPMKGHSHVYWYRQLPEEGLKFMVYLQKENIIDESGMPKERFSAEFPKEGPSILRIQQVVRGDSAAYFCASSPRGALAQLGVTEAFFGQGTRLTVV.

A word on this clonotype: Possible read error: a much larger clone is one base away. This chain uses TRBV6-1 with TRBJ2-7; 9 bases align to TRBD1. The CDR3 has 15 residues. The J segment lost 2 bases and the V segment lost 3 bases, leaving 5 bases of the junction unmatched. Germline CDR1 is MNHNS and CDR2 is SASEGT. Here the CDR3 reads CASSDGTGTTYEQYF. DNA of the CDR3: TGTGCCAGCAGTGATGGGACAGGGACTACCTACGAGCAGTACTTC.

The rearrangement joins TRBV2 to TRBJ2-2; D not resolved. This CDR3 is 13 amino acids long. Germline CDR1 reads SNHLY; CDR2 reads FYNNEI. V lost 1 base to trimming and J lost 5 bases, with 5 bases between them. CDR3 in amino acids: CASSEELTGELFF. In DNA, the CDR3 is TGTGCCAGCAGTGAAGAACTAACCGGGGAGCTGTTTTTT.

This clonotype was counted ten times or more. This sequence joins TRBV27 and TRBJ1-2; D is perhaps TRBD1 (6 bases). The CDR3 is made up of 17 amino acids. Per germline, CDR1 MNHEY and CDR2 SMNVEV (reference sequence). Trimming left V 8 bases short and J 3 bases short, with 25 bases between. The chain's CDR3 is CASRGPGTLEDYYGYTF. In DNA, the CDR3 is TGTGCCAGCCGTGGTCCCGGGACATTAGAGGATTACTATGGCTACACCTTC.

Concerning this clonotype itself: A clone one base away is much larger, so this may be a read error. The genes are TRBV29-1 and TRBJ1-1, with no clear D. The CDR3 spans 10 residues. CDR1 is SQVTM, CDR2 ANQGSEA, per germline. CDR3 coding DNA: TGCAGCGTTTCAGACCATGAAGCTCTCTTT. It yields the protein CSVSDHEALF.

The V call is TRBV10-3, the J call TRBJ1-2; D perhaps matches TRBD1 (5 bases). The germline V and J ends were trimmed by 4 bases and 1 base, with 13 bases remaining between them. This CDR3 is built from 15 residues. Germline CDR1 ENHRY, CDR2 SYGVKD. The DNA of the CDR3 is TGTGCCATCAGTGTGGGACCGACAATTAACTATGGCTACACCTTC. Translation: CAISVGPTINYGYTF.

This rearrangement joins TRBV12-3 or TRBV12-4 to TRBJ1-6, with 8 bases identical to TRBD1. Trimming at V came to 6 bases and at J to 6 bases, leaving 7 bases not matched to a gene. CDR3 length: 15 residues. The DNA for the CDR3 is TGTGCCAGCAGAGACCGGGACAGGCCTAATTCACCCCTCCACTTT. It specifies CASRDRDRPNSPLHF.

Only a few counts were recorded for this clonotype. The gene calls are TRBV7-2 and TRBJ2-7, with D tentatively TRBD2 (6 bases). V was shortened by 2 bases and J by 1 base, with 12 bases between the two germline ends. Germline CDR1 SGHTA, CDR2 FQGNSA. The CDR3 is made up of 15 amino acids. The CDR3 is CASSLFGGVSYEQYF. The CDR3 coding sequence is TGTGCCAGCAGCTTATTTGGCGGGGTATCCTACGAGCAGTACTTC.

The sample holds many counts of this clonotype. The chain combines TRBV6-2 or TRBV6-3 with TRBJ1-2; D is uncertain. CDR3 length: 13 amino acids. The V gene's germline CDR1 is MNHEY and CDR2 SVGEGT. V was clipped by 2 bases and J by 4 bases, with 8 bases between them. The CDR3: CASSYVVAYGYTF. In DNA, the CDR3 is TGTGCCAGCAGTTACGTCGTTGCCTATGGCTACACCTTC.

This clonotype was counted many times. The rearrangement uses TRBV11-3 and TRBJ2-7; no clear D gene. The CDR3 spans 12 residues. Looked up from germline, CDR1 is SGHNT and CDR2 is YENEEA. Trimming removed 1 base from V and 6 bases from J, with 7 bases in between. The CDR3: CASSLGAGEQYF. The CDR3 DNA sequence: TGTGCCAGCAGCTTAGGGGCCGGCGAGCAGTACTTC.

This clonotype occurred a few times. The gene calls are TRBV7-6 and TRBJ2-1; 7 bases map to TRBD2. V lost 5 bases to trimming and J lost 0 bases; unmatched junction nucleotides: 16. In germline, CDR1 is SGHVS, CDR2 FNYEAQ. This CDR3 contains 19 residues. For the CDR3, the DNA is TGTGCCAGCAGCGGGGGGGGGGGTCAGCGGGCCAACTCCTACAATGAGCAGTTCTTC. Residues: CASSGGGGQRANSYNEQFF. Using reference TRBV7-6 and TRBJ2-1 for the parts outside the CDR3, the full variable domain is GAGVSQSPRYKVTKRGQDVALRCDPISGHVSLYWYRQALGQGPEFLTYFNYEAQQDKSGLPNDRFSAERPEGSISTLTIQRTEQRDSAMYRCASSGGGGQRANSYNEQFFGPGTRLTVL.

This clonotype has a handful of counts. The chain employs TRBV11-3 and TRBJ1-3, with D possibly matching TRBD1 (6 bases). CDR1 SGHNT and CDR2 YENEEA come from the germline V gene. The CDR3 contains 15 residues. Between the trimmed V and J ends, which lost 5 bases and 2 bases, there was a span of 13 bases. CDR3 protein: CASSGTGSAGNTIYF. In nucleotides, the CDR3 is TGTGCCAGCAGCGGAACAGGGTCAGCTGGAAACACCATATATTTT.

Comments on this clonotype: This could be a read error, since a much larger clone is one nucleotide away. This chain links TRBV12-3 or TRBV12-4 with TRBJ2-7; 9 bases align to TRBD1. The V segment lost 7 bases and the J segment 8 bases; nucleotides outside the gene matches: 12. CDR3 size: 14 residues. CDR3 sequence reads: CASILGTGSPKQYF. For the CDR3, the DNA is TGTGCCAGCATCCTCGGGACAGGGAGCCCCAAGCAGTACTTC.

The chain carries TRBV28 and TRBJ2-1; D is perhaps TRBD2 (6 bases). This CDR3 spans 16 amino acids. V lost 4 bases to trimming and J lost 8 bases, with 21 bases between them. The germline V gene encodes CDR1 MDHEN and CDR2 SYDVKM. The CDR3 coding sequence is TGTGCCAGCAGTTGGTACTGGCGGGAAAGACTCCATGAGCAGTTCTTC. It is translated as CASSWYWRERLHEQFF.

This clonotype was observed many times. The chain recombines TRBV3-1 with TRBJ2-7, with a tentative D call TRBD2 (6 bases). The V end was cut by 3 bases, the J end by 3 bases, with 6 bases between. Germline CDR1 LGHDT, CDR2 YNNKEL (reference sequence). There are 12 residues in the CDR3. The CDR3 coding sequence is TGTGCCAGCAGCCAGGGACTCTACGAGCAGTACTTC. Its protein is CASSQGLYEQYF.

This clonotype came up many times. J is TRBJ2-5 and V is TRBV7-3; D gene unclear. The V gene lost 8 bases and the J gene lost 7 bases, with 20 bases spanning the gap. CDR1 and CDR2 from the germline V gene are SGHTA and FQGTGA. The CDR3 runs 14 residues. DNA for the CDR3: TGTGCCAGCTACGCGATGGTGCTGATCGCGACCCAGTACTTC. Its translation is CASYAMVLIATQYF.

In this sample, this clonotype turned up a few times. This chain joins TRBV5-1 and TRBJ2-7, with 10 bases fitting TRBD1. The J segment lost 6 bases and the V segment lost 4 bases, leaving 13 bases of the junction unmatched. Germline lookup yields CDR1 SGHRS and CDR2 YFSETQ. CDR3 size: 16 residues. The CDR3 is CASSDTLRDRGAEQYF. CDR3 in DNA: TGCGCCAGCAGCGATACTTTAAGGGACAGGGGTGCCGAGCAGTACTTC.

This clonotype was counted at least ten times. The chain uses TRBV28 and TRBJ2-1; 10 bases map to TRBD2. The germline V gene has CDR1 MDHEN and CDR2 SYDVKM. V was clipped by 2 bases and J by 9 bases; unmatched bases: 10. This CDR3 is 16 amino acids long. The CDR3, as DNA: TGTGCCAGCAGTTTAACTAGCGGGACTGTTTATAGTGAGCAGTTCTTC. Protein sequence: CASSLTSGTVYSEQFF.

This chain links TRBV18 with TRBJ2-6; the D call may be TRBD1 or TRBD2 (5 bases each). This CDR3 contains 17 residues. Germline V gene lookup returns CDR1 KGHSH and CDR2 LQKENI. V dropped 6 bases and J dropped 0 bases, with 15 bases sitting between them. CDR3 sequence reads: CASSSLRGNSGANVLTF. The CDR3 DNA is TGTGCCAGCTCCTCCTTGAGGGGAAACTCTGGGGCCAACGTCCTGACTTTC. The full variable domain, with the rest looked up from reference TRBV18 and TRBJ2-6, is NAGVMQNPRHLVRRRGQEARLRCSPMKGHSHVYWYRQLPEEGLKFMVYLQKENIIDESGMPKERFSAEFPKEGPSILRIQQVVRGDSAAYFCASSSLRGNSGANVLTFGAGSRLTVL.

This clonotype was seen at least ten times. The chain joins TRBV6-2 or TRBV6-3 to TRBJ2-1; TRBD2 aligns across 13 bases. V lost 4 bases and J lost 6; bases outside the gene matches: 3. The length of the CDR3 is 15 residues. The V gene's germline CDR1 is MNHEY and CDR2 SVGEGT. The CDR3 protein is CASSLGLAGSNEQFF. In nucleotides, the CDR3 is TGTGCCAGCAGTTTGGGACTAGCGGGAAGCAATGAGCAGTTCTTC.

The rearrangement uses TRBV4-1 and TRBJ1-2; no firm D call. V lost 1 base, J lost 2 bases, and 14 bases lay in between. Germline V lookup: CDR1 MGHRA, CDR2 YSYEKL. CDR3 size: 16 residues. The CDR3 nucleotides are TGCGCCAGCAGCCAAGTTGATCCCTACTCGAACTATGGCTACACCTTC. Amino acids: CASSQVDPYSNYGYTF.